These 10 T cell receptor beta chains came from one sample sequenced in a study of cytomegalovirus exposure and HLA in healthy donors. The primer mix had 60 Vbeta and 13 Jbeta primers. Profiled with immunoSEQ multiplex PCR; TCRdb holds only in-frame clones, not every one. The sample contains under 200,000 clones, over 75% of which appear only once. Sequencing was performed on PBMCs. These TCRs come from a man aged 50 to 59 in good health and CMV-seropositive.

This clone showed up just once. The J gene is TRBJ2-1, the V gene TRBV5-4, with TRBD2 matching 11 bases. Germline V gives CDR1 SGHNT, CDR2 YYREEE (reference sequence). V lost 1 base to trimming and J lost 7 bases; unmatched junction nucleotides: 7. This CDR3 contains 16 residues. CDR3 protein: CASSLSTSGGGNEQFF. In DNA, the CDR3 is TGTGCCAGCAGCTTGAGTACTAGCGGGGGCGGGAATGAGCAGTTCTTC.

This clone appeared a few times. The J gene is TRBJ1-1, the V gene TRBV13, with D uncertain. The CDR3 contains 14 residues. V lost 6 bases, J lost 0 bases, and 11 bases lay in between. The germline CDR1 and CDR2 sequences are PRHDT and FYEKMQ (reference sequence). In DNA, the CDR3 is TGTGCCAGCAGGTCTAGGCCCATGAACACTGAAGCTTTCTTT. This gives the protein CASRSRPMNTEAFF. The full variable domain, its missing parts supplied by reference TRBV13 and TRBJ1-1, is AAGVIQSPRHLIKEKRETATLKCYPIPRHDTVYWYQQGPGQDPQFLISFYEKMQSDKGSIPDRFSAQQFSDYHSELNMSSLELGDSALYFCASRSRPMNTEAFFGQGTRLTVV.

The chain uses TRBV7-9 and TRBJ1-2, with no clear D. Per germline, CDR1 SEHNR and CDR2 FQNEAQ (reference sequence). Trimming pared 5 bases from V and 6 bases from J, leaving 19 bases between. This CDR3 contains 15 residues. The CDR3 protein is CASSLTPSGRNGYTF. The CDR3, as DNA: TGTGCCAGCAGCCTTACCCCCAGCGGGCGTAATGGCTACACCTTC.

This chain uses TRBV6-5 with TRBJ2-1; no firm D call. Deletions cut 3 bases from V and 2 bases from J, with 11 bases between. CDR1 is MNHEY, CDR2 SVGAGI, per germline. The CDR3 length is 15 residues. CDR3 sequence: CASSYSRSTYNEQFF. The CDR3, as DNA: TGTGCCAGCAGTTATAGTCGGAGTACCTACAATGAGCAGTTCTTC.

The V call is TRBV30, the J call TRBJ2-7, with TRBD1 matching 9 bases. The CDR3 is made up of 17 amino acids. The germline gives CDR1 GTSNPN, CDR2 SVGIG (reference sequence). Trimming cost V 0 bases and J 0 bases; bases outside gene matches: 9. The CDR3 spells CAWSVLGTGKHSYEQYF. The CDR3 region has the DNA TGTGCCTGGAGTGTACTGGGGACAGGGAAACACTCCTACGAGCAGTACTTC.

This clone was recorded once. The chain is built from TRBV6-5 and TRBJ1-3; 11 nucleotides align to TRBD1. CDR3 length equals 15 residues. Germline CDR1 MNHEY, CDR2 SVGAGI. V shed 6 bases and J 4 bases; nucleotides not matched to a gene: 5. In DNA form, the CDR3 reads TGTGCCAGCAGCCGGGACAGGGGGTCCGGAAACACCATATATTTT. It translates to CASSRDRGSGNTIYF.

The chain carries TRBV4-2 and TRBJ1-2; D gene uncertain. CDR3 length equals 12 residues. Trimming removed 1 base from V and 6 bases from J, with 6 bases in between. CDR1 is LGHNA and CDR2 is YNFKEQ in the germline V gene. The CDR3 DNA follows: TGTGCCAGCAGCCAAGTCCGGGATGGCTACACCTTC. It yields the protein CASSQVRDGYTF.

The chain is built from TRBV5-1 and TRBJ1-3; the D is unclear. CDR1 and CDR2 from the germline V gene are SGHRS and YFSETQ. V lost 4 bases to trimming and J lost 1 base, with 9 bases between them. The CDR3 contains 14 residues. The CDR3 sequence is CASSGASSGNTIYF. As DNA, the CDR3 is TGCGCCAGCAGCGGTGCCAGTTCTGGAAACACCATATATTTT.

The chain is built from TRBV15 and TRBJ1-3; 8 positions match TRBD1. There are 15 residues in the CDR3. With V trimmed by 6 bases and J by 0 bases, 4 bases remained unmatched. Germline CDR1 LNHNV, CDR2 YYDKDF (reference sequence). CDR3 protein: CATRGTGVSGNTIYF. CDR3 DNA sequence: TGTGCCACCAGGGGGACAGGCGTCTCTGGAAACACCATATATTTT.

This chain connects TRBV29-1 to TRBJ2-7, with 7 bases matching TRBD1. The CDR3 length is 14 residues. Trimming took 7 bases from V and 0 from J; bases not matched to a gene: 9. Per the germline V gene, CDR1 is SQVTM and CDR2 is ANQGSEA. The CDR3 sequence: CSATDRASSYEQYF. CDR3 DNA sequence: TGCAGCGCTACCGACAGGGCTAGCTCCTACGAGCAGTACTTC.